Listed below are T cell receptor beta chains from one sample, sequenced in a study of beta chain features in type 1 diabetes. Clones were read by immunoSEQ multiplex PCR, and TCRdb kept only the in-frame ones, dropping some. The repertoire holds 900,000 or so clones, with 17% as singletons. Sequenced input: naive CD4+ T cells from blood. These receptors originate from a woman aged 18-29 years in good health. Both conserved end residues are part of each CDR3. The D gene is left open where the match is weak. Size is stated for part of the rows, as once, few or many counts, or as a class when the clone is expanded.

CDR3 protein: CASSVEQGSYEQYF
CDR3 DNA: TGTGCCAGCAGCGTGGAACAGGGGAGCTACGAGCAGTACTTC
clone size: NA
D gene: TRBD1
J gene: TRBJ2-7
V gene: TRBV2

CDR3 protein: CASSEFSSGSSQETQYF
CDR3 DNA: TGTGCCAGCAGTGAATTTTCTAGCGGGAGTTCCCAAGAGACCCAGTACTTC
clone size: few
D gene: TRBD2
J gene: TRBJ2-5
V gene: TRBV25-1

CDR3 protein: CASSPGPSTDTQYF
CDR3 DNA: TGTGCCAGCAGCCCGGGTCCTAGCACAGATACGCAGTATTTT
clone size: NA
D gene: NA
J gene: TRBJ2-3
V gene: TRBV7-3

CDR3 protein: CASSVGTAQETQYF
CDR3 DNA: TGTGCCAGCAGCGTAGGGACAGCCCAAGAGACCCAGTACTTC
clone size: NA
D gene: NA
J gene: TRBJ2-5
V gene: TRBV9

CDR3 protein: CASREGLGNEQFF
CDR3 DNA: TGTGCCAGCAGGGAAGGACTAGGCAATGAGCAGTTCTTC
clone size: few
D gene: TRBD2
J gene: TRBJ2-1
V gene: TRBV2

CDR3 protein: CASRAGPETQYF
CDR3 DNA: TGTGCCAGCAGGGCAGGGCCAGAGACCCAGTACTTC
clone size: NA
D gene: NA
J gene: TRBJ2-5
V gene: TRBV4-2

CDR3 protein: CASSSPGSNLSYEQYF
CDR3 DNA: TGTGCCAGCAGTTCGCCCGGGAGCAATCTATCCTACGAGCAGTACTTC
clone size: few
D gene: NA
J gene: TRBJ2-7
V gene: TRBV28

CDR3 protein: CASSFRAGAAYEQYF
CDR3 DNA: TGTGCCAGCAGCTTTAGGGCAGGGGCTGCCTACGAGCAGTACTTC
clone size: few
D gene: NA
J gene: TRBJ2-7
V gene: TRBV7-9

CDR3 protein: CAIASRDRDQETQYF
CDR3 DNA: TGTGCCATCGCTTCCCGGGACAGGGATCAAGAGACCCAGTACTTC
clone size: NA
D gene: TRBD1
J gene: TRBJ2-5
V gene: TRBV10-3

CDR3 protein: CASSTTSGSYNEQFF
CDR3 DNA: TGTGCCAGCAGCACAACTAGCGGCTCCTACAATGAGCAGTTCTTC
clone size: few
D gene: TRBD2
J gene: TRBJ2-1
V gene: TRBV9

CDR3 protein: CASSLVGRSTDTQYF
CDR3 DNA: TGTGCCAGCAGCTTAGTAGGCAGGAGCACAGATACGCAGTATTTT
clone size: NA
D gene: NA
J gene: TRBJ2-3
V gene: TRBV7-9

CDR3 protein: CASSRQTGGSSQYF
CDR3 DNA: TGTGCCAGCAGCCGCCAGACAGGGGGATCGTCGCAGTACTTC
clone size: few
D gene: TRBD1
J gene: TRBJ2-5
V gene: TRBV5-4

CDR3 protein: CASSAIHPRQARFQETQYF
CDR3 DNA: TGTGCCAGCAGCGCGATACATCCGAGACAGGCCCGCTTCCAAGAGACCCAGTACTTC
clone size: few
D gene: NA
J gene: TRBJ2-5
V gene: TRBV7-9

CDR3 protein: CASTIGPTGELFF
CDR3 DNA: TGTGCCAGCACCATAGGACCGACCGGGGAGCTGTTTTTT
clone size: few
D gene: NA
J gene: TRBJ2-2
V gene: TRBV11-2

CDR3 protein: CASSKVYRTASGRPSNTGELFF
CDR3 DNA: TGTGCCAGCAGCAAAGTCTACAGGACAGCAAGCGGGAGACCATCGAACACCGGGGAGCTGTTTTTT
clone size: few
D gene: NA
J gene: TRBJ2-2
V gene: TRBV21-1

CDR3 protein: CASSFSLGTEETQYF
CDR3 DNA: TGTGCCAGCAGCTTTTCTTTAGGGACAGAAGAGACCCAGTACTTC
clone size: NA
D gene: TRBD1
J gene: TRBJ2-5
V gene: TRBV11-2

CDR3 protein: CASSQEGRGREQYF
CDR3 DNA: TGCGCCAGCAGCCAAGAGGGACGCGGTCGGGAGCAGTACTTC
clone size: NA
D gene: NA
J gene: TRBJ2-7
V gene: TRBV4-3

CDR3 protein: CASKRGHLTYEQYF
CDR3 DNA: TGTGCCAGCAAAAGGGGGCACCTAACCTACGAGCAGTACTTC
clone size: NA
D gene: TRBD1
J gene: TRBJ2-7
V gene: TRBV11-1

CDR3 protein: CASQRGGEETQYF
CDR3 DNA: TGTGCCAGCCAAAGGGGGGGAGAGGAGACCCAGTACTTC
clone size: once
D gene: NA
J gene: TRBJ2-5
V gene: TRBV21-1

CDR3 protein: CASSLGSGSGETQYF
CDR3 DNA: TGTGCCAGCAGTTTAGGTAGCGGGAGTGGAGAGACCCAGTACTTC
clone size: NA
D gene: TRBD2
J gene: TRBJ2-5
V gene: TRBV28

CDR3 protein: CASSLARGQGATHYGYTF
CDR3 DNA: TGTGCCAGCAGCTTGGCCCGGGGACAGGGGGCGACTCACTATGGCTACACCTTC
clone size: NA
D gene: TRBD1
J gene: TRBJ1-2
V gene: TRBV5-7

CDR3 protein: CASSLASGSYEQYF
CDR3 DNA: TGTGCCAGCAGCTTGGCTAGCGGGAGTTACGAGCAGTACTTC
clone size: NA
D gene: TRBD2
J gene: TRBJ2-7
V gene: TRBV7-2

CDR3 protein: CASSQGAGFYGYTF
CDR3 DNA: TGTGCCAGCAGCCAAGGGGCCGGGTTCTATGGCTACACCTTC
clone size: NA
D gene: NA
J gene: TRBJ1-2
V gene: TRBV4-2

CDR3 protein: CASQGQGGGLEAFF
CDR3 DNA: TGTGCCAGCCAGGGACAGGGCGGCGGGCTTGAAGCTTTCTTT
clone size: NA
D gene: TRBD1
J gene: TRBJ1-1
V gene: TRBV28

CDR3 protein: CASSQMLAGGSTDTQYF
CDR3 DNA: TGTGCCAGCAGCCAAATGCTAGCGGGAGGGAGCACAGATACGCAGTATTTT
clone size: NA
D gene: TRBD2
J gene: TRBJ2-3
V gene: TRBV4-2

CDR3 protein: CASSGLASGSVDTGELFF
CDR3 DNA: TGTGCCAGCAGTGGTCTGGCTAGCGGGAGTGTAGACACCGGGGAGCTGTTTTTT
clone size: NA
D gene: TRBD2
J gene: TRBJ2-2
V gene: TRBV6-1

CDR3 protein: CASSREDNYGYTF
CDR3 DNA: TGTGCCAGCAGCCGGGAGGATAACTATGGCTACACCTTC
clone size: few
D gene: NA
J gene: TRBJ1-2
V gene: TRBV2

CDR3 protein: CASSNWRHTQVGSYEQYF
CDR3 DNA: TGTGCCAGCAGCAATTGGCGGCACACACAGGTGGGCTCCTACGAGCAGTACTTC
clone size: NA
D gene: NA
J gene: TRBJ2-7
V gene: TRBV21-1

CDR3 protein: CASSTRTGQNTEAFF
CDR3 DNA: TGTGCCAGTAGTACTCGGACAGGGCAGAACACTGAAGCTTTCTTT
clone size: NA
D gene: TRBD1
J gene: TRBJ1-1
V gene: TRBV19

CDR3 protein: CASSLILGNEQYF
CDR3 DNA: TGTGCCAGCAGCTTAATTCTCGGGAACGAGCAGTACTTC
clone size: NA
D gene: NA
J gene: TRBJ2-7
V gene: TRBV7-3

CDR3 protein: CASSSGTDTQYF
CDR3 DNA: TGTGCCAGCAGCTCGGGCACAGATACGCAGTATTTT
clone size: NA
D gene: NA
J gene: TRBJ2-3
V gene: TRBV5-6

CDR3 protein: CASSVRPGQEVDEQFF
CDR3 DNA: TGTGCCAGCAGCGTACGACCGGGACAGGAGGTCGATGAGCAGTTCTTC
clone size: NA
D gene: TRBD1
J gene: TRBJ2-1
V gene: TRBV9

CDR3 protein: CASSLVVDGPQGEAFF
CDR3 DNA: TGTGCCAGCAGCTTAGTTGTCGACGGACCACAGGGTGAAGCTTTCTTT
clone size: few
D gene: NA
J gene: TRBJ1-1
V gene: TRBV7-2

CDR3 protein: CASREQGNEQFF
CDR3 DNA: TGTGCCAGCAGGGAACAGGGCAATGAGCAGTTCTTC
clone size: NA
D gene: NA
J gene: TRBJ2-1
V gene: TRBV2

CDR3 protein: CAIHTLEPTPSYEQYF
CDR3 DNA: TGTGCCATCCACACTTTAGAACCGACTCCCTCCTACGAGCAGTACTTC
clone size: few
D gene: NA
J gene: TRBJ2-7
V gene: TRBV28

CDR3 protein: CASSMDAHGTQYF
CDR3 DNA: TGTGCCAGCAGCATGGACGCCCATGGGACCCAGTACTTC
clone size: few
D gene: NA
J gene: TRBJ2-5
V gene: TRBV11-2

CDR3 protein: CASSDWGYEQYF
CDR3 DNA: TGTGCCAGCAGTGACTGGGGGTACGAGCAGTACTTC
clone size: NA
D gene: NA
J gene: TRBJ2-7
V gene: TRBV6-4

CDR3 protein: CASSPRLVYGYTF
CDR3 DNA: TGTGCCAGCAGCCCCCGACTCGTCTATGGCTACACCTTC
clone size: few
D gene: NA
J gene: TRBJ1-2
V gene: TRBV7-9

CDR3 protein: CASSYTTPNTEAFF
CDR3 DNA: TGCGCCAGCAGCTATACGACACCGAACACTGAAGCTTTCTTT
clone size: NA
D gene: NA
J gene: TRBJ1-1
V gene: TRBV5-1

CDR3 protein: CASSSPADRVSTEAFF
CDR3 DNA: TGTGCCAGCAGCTCCCCCGCAGACAGGGTGAGCACTGAAGCTTTCTTT
clone size: NA
D gene: TRBD1
J gene: TRBJ1-1
V gene: TRBV7-9

CDR3 protein: CAISGGNEQYF
CDR3 DNA: TGTGCCATCAGTGGGGGAAACGAGCAGTACTTC
clone size: few
D gene: NA
J gene: TRBJ2-7
V gene: TRBV10-3

CDR3 protein: CASSDPGQSYEQYF
CDR3 DNA: TGTGCCAGCAGTGACCCGGGACAGAGCTACGAGCAGTACTTC
clone size: NA
D gene: TRBD1
J gene: TRBJ2-7
V gene: TRBV6-6

CDR3 protein: CASSQTSGSYEQYF
CDR3 DNA: TGTGCCAGCAGCCAAACTAGCGGGTCCTACGAGCAGTACTTC
clone size: NA
D gene: TRBD2
J gene: TRBJ2-7
V gene: TRBV4-2

CDR3 protein: CSVEDRSFHSTDTQYF
CDR3 DNA: TGCAGCGTTGAAGATCGCAGCTTCCATAGCACAGATACGCAGTATTTT
clone size: NA
D gene: NA
J gene: TRBJ2-3
V gene: TRBV29-1

CDR3 protein: CASSLDRTEQYF
CDR3 DNA: TGTGCCAGCAGCTTGGACAGGACCGAGCAGTACTTC
clone size: few
D gene: TRBD1
J gene: TRBJ2-7
V gene: TRBV11-2

CDR3 protein: CASRDGDTDTQYF
CDR3 DNA: TGTGCCAGCAGGGACGGGGACACAGATACGCAGTATTTT
clone size: NA
D gene: NA
J gene: TRBJ2-3
V gene: TRBV7-9

CDR3 protein: CASSPRGTDTQYF
CDR3 DNA: TGTGCCAGCAGTCCCCGTGGCACAGATACGCAGTATTTT
clone size: few
D gene: NA
J gene: TRBJ2-3
V gene: TRBV7-3

CDR3 protein: CASTTAGGYTF
CDR3 DNA: TGTGCCAGTACTACAGCGGGAGGCTACACCTTC
clone size: few
D gene: NA
J gene: TRBJ1-2
V gene: TRBV19

CDR3 protein: CASSSSGTANEQFF
CDR3 DNA: TGTGCCAGCAGTTCATCCGGGACAGCCAATGAGCAGTTCTTC
clone size: few
D gene: TRBD1
J gene: TRBJ2-1
V gene: TRBV28

CDR3 protein: CASSLQQPIYSYEQFF
CDR3 DNA: TGTGCCAGCAGTTTGCAACAGCCAATATACTCCTATGAGCAGTTCTTC
clone size: NA
D gene: NA
J gene: TRBJ2-1
V gene: TRBV27

CDR3 protein: CASSKPGLVGYNEQFF
CDR3 DNA: TGTGCCAGTAGTAAGCCGGGACTAGTGGGATACAATGAGCAGTTCTTC
clone size: NA
D gene: TRBD2
J gene: TRBJ2-1
V gene: TRBV19

CDR3 protein: CASSIGQVNYEQYF
CDR3 DNA: TGCGCCAGCAGCATTGGACAGGTAAACTACGAGCAGTACTTC
clone size: NA
D gene: TRBD1
J gene: TRBJ2-7
V gene: TRBV5-1

CDR3 protein: CASSQEFRGTSGSHEQYF
CDR3 DNA: TGCGCCAGCAGCCAAGAATTTCGCGGGACTAGCGGGAGCCACGAGCAGTACTTC
clone size: few
D gene: TRBD2
J gene: TRBJ2-7
V gene: TRBV4-3

CDR3 protein: CASSVGGNPLAKNIQYF
CDR3 DNA: TGTGCCAGCAGCGTAGGAGGCAATCCTTTAGCCAAAAACATTCAGTACTTC
clone size: NA
D gene: NA
J gene: TRBJ2-4
V gene: TRBV9

CDR3 protein: CASSYRGRGEAFF
CDR3 DNA: TGTGCCAGCAGTTACCGTGGGAGGGGTGAAGCTTTCTTT
clone size: NA
D gene: NA
J gene: TRBJ1-1
V gene: TRBV6-6

CDR3 protein: CASSAWKTGSYEQYF
CDR3 DNA: TGTGCCAGCAGCGCGTGGAAAACAGGGTCCTACGAGCAGTACTTC
clone size: NA
D gene: NA
J gene: TRBJ2-7
V gene: TRBV28

CDR3 protein: CASSLVRKTYNEQFF
CDR3 DNA: TGTGCCAGCAGCTTAGTACGGAAGACCTACAATGAGCAGTTCTTC
clone size: few
D gene: NA
J gene: TRBJ2-1
V gene: TRBV7-2

CDR3 protein: CAISRQGMNTEAFF
CDR3 DNA: TGTGCCATCAGTCGACAGGGCATGAACACTGAAGCTTTCTTT
clone size: few
D gene: TRBD1
J gene: TRBJ1-1
V gene: TRBV10-3

CDR3 protein: CASSLAGGNQETQYF
CDR3 DNA: TGTGCCAGCAGCTTAGCGGGAGGGAACCAAGAGACCCAGTACTTC
clone size: few
D gene: TRBD2
J gene: TRBJ2-5
V gene: TRBV7-9

CDR3 protein: CASRLINEQFF
CDR3 DNA: TGTGCCAGCAGACTTATCAATGAGCAGTTCTTC
clone size: NA
D gene: NA
J gene: TRBJ2-1
V gene: TRBV28